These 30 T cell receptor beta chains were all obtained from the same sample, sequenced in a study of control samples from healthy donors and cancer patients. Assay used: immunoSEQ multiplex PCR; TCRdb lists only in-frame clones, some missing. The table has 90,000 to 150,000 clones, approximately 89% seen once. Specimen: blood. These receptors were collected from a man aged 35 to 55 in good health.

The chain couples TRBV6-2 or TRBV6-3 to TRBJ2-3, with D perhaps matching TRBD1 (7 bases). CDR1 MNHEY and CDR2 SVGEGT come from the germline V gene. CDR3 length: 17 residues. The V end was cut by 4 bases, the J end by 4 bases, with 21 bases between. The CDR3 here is CASSSLGGGGAADTQYF. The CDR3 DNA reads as TGTGCCAGCAGTTCCCTGGGAGGAGGGGGCGCGGCAGATACGCAGTATTTT.

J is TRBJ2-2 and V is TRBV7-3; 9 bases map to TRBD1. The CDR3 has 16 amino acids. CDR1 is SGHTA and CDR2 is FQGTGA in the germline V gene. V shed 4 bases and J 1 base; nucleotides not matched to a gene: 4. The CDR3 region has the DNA TGTGCCAGCAGCTCCGGGACAGGGTGGAACACCGGGGAGCTGTTTTTT. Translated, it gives CASSSGTGWNTGELFF. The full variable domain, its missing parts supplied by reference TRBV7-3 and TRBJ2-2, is GAGVSQTPSNKVTEKGKYVELRCDPISGHTALYWYRQSLGQGPEFLIYFQGTGAADDSGLPNDRFFAVRPEGSVSTLKIQRTERGDSAVYLCASSSGTGWNTGELFFGEGSRLTVL.

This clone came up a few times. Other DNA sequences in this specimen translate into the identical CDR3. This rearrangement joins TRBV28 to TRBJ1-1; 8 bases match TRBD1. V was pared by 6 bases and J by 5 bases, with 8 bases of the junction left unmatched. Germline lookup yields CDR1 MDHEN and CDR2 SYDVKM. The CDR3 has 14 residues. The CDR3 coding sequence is TGTGCCAGCAGCCCAGGGGGCAGGGGGACTGAAGCTTTCTTT. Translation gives CASSPGGRGTEAFF.

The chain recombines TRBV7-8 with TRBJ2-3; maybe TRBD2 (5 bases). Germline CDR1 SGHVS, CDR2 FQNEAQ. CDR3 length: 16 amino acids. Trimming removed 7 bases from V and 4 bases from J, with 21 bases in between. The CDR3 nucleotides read TGTGCCAGCAACCCAGAGGACGGAGGCACCGCAGATACGCAGTATTTT. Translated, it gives CASNPEDGGTADTQYF. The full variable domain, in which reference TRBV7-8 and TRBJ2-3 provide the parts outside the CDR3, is GAGVSQSPRYKVAKRGQDVALRCDPISGHVSLFWYQQALGQGPEFLTYFQNEAQLDKSGLPSDRFFAERPEGSVSTLKIQRTQQEDSAVYLCASNPEDGGTADTQYFGPGTRLTVL.

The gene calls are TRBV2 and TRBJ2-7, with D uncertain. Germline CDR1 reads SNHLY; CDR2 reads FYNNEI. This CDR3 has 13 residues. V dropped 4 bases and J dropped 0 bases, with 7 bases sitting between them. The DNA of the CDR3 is TGTGCCAGCAGTGTTAGGGACTCCTACGAGCAGTACTTC. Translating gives CASSVRDSYEQYF.

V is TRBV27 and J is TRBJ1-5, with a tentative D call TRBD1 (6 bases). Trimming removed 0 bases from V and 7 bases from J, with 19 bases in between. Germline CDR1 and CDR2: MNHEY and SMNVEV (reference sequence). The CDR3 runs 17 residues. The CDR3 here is CASSLSGGRGELQPQHF. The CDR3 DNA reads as TGTGCCAGCAGTTTATCTGGGGGGCGCGGAGAACTGCAGCCCCAGCATTTT.

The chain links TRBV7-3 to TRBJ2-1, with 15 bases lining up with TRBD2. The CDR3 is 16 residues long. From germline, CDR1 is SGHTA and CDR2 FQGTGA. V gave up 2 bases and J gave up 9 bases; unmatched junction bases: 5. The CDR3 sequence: CASSLDGLAGGREQFF. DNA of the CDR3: TGTGCCAGCAGCTTAGACGGACTAGCGGGGGGGCGTGAGCAGTTCTTC.

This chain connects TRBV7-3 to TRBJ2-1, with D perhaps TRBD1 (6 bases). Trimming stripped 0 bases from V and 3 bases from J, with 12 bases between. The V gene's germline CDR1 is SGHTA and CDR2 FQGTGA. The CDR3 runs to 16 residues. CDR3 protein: CASSLTLGASYNEQFF. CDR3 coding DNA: TGTGCCAGCAGCTTAACGTTGGGGGCCAGCTACAATGAGCAGTTCTTC.

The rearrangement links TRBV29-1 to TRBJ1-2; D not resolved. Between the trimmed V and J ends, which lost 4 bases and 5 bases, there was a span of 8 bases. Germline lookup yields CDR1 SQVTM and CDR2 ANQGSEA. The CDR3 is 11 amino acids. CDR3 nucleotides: TGCAGCGTTGTACAGCTGTATGGCTACACCTTC. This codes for CSVVQLYGYTF.

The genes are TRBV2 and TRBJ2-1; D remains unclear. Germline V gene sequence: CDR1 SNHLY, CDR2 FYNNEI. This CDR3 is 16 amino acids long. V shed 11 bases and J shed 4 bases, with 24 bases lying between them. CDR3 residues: CADQQGVGAGYNEQFF. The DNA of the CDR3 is TGTGCCGACCAGCAAGGCGTAGGCGCAGGTTACAATGAGCAGTTCTTC. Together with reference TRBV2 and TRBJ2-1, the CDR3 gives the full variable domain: EPEVTQTPSHQVTQMGQEVILRCVPISNHLYFYWYRQILGQKVEFLVSFYNNEISEKSEIFDDQFSVERPDGSNFTLKIRSTKLEDSAMYFCADQQGVGAGYNEQFFGPGTRLTVL.

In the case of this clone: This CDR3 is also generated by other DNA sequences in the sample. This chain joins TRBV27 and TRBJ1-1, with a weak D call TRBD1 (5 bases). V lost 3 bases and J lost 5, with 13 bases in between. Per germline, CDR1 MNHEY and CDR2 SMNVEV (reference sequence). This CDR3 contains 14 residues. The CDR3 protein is CASSFPGTATEAFF. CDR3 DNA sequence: TGTGCCAGCAGTTTCCCAGGGACGGCAACTGAAGCTTTCTTT.

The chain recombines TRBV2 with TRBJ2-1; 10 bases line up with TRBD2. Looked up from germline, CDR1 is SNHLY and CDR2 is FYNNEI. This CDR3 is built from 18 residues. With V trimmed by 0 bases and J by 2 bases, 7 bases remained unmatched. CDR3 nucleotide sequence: TGTGCCAGCAGTGAAGCGGGTCTAGCGGGGGACCCCTACAATGAGCAGTTCTTC. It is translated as CASSEAGLAGDPYNEQFF.

This CDR3 reads CASSPKPLDRAGELFF. The CDR3 DNA follows: TGTGCCAGCAGCCCAAAACCATTGGATCGGGCCGGGGAGCTGTTTTTT. V and J are TRBV7-3 and TRBJ2-2; no reliable D call. V gave up 5 bases and J gave up 6 bases, with 19 bases separating them. CDR3 length: 16 residues. Germline CDR1 is SGHTA and CDR2 is FQGTGA.

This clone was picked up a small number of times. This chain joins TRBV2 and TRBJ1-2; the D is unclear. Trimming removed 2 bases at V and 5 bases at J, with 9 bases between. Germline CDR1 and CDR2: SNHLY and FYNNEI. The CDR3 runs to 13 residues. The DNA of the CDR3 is TGTGCCAGCAGTGAAATCACTGGATATGGCTACACCTTC. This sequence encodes CASSEITGYGYTF.

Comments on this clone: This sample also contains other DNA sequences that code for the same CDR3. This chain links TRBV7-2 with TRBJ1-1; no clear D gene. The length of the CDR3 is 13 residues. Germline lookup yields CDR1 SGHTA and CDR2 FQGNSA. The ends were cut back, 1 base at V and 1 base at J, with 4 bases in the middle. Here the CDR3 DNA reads TGTGCCAGCAGCTTAGGGGAGAACACTGAAGCTTTCTTT. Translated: CASSLGENTEAFF. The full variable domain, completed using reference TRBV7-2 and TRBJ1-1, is GAGVSQSPSNKVTEKGKDVELRCDPISGHTALYWYRQSLGQGLEFLIYFQGNSAPDKSGLPSDRFSAERTGGSVSTLTIQRTQQEDSAVYLCASSLGENTEAFFGQGTRLTVV.

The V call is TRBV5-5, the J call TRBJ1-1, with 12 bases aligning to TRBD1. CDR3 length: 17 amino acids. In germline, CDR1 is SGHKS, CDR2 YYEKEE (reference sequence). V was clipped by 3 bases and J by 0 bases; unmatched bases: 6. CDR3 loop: CASSYGDRGLLNTEAFF. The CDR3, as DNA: TGTGCCAGCAGCTATGGGGACAGGGGGCTTTTGAACACTGAAGCTTTCTTT.

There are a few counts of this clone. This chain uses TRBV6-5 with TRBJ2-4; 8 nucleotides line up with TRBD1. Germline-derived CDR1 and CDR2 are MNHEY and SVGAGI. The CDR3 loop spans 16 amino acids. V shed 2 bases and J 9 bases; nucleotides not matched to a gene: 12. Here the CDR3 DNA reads TGTGCCAGCAGTTACAGCTCGGCAGGGGGCTTAGGCATTCAGTACTTC. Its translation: CASSYSSAGGLGIQYF.

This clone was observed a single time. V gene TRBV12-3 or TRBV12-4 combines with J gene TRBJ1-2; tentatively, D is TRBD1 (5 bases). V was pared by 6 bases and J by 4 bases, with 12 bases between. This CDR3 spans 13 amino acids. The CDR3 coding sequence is TGTGCCAGCAGACTGCACGGGGCCTATGGCTACACCTTC. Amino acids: CASRLHGAYGYTF.

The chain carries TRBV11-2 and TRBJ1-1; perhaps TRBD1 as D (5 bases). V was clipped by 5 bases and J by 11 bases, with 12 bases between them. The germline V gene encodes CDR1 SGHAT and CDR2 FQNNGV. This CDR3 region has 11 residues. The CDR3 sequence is CASSPGRGAFF. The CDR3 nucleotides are TGTGCCAGCAGCCCAGGCCGGGGGGCTTTCTTT.

The CDR3 DNA sequence: TGTGCCAGCAGTTTATCGATAGGACAGGGCCCCTACGAGCAGTACTTC. It yields the protein CASSLSIGQGPYEQYF. The V gene is TRBV27, the J gene TRBJ2-7, with 8 bases lining up with TRBD1. CDR3 length: 16 residues. V was clipped by 0 bases and J by 2 bases; unmatched bases: 6. Germline CDR1 is MNHEY and CDR2 is SMNVEV (reference sequence).

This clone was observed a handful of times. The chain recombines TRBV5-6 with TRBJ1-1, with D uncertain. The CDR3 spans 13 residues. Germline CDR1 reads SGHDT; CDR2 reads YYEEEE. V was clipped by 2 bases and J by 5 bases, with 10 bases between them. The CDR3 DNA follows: TGTGCCAGCAGCTTTTGGGGTTGGACTGAAGCTTTCTTT. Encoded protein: CASSFWGWTEAFF. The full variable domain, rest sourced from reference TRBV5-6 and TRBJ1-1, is DAGVTQSPTHLIKTRGQQVTLRCSPKSGHDTVSWYQQALGQGPQFIFQYYEEEERQRGNFPDRFSGHQFPNYSSELNVNALLLGDSALYLCASSFWGWTEAFFGQGTRLTVV.

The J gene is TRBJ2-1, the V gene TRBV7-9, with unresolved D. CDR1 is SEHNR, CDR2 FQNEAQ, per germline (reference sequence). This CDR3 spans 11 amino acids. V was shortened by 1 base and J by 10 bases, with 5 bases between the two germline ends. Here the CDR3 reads CASSLVYEQFF. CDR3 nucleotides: TGTGCCAGCAGCTTAGTCTACGAGCAGTTCTTC.

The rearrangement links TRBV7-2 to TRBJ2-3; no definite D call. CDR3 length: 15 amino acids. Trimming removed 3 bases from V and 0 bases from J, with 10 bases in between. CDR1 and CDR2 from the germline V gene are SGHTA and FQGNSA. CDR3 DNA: TGTGCCAGCAGCTTCCAGGCCCGAAGCACAGATACGCAGTATTTT. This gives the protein CASSFQARSTDTQYF. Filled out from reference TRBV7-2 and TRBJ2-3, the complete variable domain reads GAGVSQSPSNKVTEKGKDVELRCDPISGHTALYWYRQSLGQGLEFLIYFQGNSAPDKSGLPSDRFSAERTGGSVSTLTIQRTQQEDSAVYLCASSFQARSTDTQYFGPGTRLTVL.

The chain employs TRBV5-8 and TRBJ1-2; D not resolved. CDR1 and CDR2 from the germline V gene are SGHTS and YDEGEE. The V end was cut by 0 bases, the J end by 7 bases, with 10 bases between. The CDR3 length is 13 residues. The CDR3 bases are TGTGCCAGCAGCTTGGGCCCGGGAGTTGGCTACACCTTC. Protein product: CASSLGPGVGYTF.

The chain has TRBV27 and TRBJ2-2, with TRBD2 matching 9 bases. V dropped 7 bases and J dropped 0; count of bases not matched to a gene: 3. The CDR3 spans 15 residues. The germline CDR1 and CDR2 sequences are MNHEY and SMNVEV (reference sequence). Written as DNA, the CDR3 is TGTGCCAGCACCGGACTAGCGCCGAACACCGGGGAGCTGTTTTTT. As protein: CASTGLAPNTGELFF.

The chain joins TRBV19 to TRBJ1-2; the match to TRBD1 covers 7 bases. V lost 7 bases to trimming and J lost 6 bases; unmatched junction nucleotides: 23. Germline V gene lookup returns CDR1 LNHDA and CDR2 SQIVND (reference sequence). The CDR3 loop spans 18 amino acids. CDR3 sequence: CASIRNRGPGQQFNGYTF. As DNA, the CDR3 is TGTGCCAGTATCAGAAATCGGGGACCGGGACAGCAATTTAATGGCTACACCTTC.

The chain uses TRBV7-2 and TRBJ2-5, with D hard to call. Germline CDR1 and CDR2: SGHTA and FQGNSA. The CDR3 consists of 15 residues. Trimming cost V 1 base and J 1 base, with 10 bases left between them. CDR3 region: CASSLGSASQETQYF. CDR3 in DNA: TGTGCCAGCAGCTTAGGATCAGCTTCCCAAGAGACCCAGTACTTC.

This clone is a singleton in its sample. Here the CDR3 reads CASSLQGVEQYF. CDR3 nucleotide sequence: TGTGCCAGCAGCTTACAGGGTGTCGAGCAGTACTTC. The chain carries TRBV7-9 and TRBJ2-7; tentatively, D is TRBD1 (5 bases). The V gene lost 2 bases and the J gene lost 6 bases, with 8 bases spanning the gap. CDR3 length: 12 amino acids. In germline, CDR1 is SEHNR, CDR2 FQNEAQ (reference sequence). Together with reference TRBV7-9 and TRBJ2-7, the CDR3 gives the full variable domain: DTGVSQNPRHKITKRGQNVTFRCDPISEHNRLYWYRQTLGQGPEFLTYFQNEAQLEKSRLLSDRFSAERPKGSFSTLEIQRTEQGDSAMYLCASSLQGVEQYFGPGTRLTVT.

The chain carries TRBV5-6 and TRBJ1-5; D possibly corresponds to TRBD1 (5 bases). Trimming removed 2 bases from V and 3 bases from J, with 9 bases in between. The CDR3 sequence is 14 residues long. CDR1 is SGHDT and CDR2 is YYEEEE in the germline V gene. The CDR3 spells CASSFQGINQPQHF. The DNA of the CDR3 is TGTGCCAGCAGCTTTCAGGGTATCAATCAGCCCCAGCATTTT.

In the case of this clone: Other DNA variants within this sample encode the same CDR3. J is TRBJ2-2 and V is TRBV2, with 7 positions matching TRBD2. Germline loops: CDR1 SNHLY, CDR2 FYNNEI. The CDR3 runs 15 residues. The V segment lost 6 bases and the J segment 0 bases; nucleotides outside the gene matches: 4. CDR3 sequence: CASRGGWANTGELFF. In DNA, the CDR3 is TGTGCCAGCAGGGGGGGGTGGGCGAACACCGGGGAGCTGTTTTTT.